What follows are 5 T cell receptor beta chains derived from one specimen sequenced in a study of blood T cells in healthy people across ages. The authors ran a second PCR of 7 to 11 cycles using a sample-barcoded 5' primer and a J-beta primer mix. TCRdb used MiXCR to reprocess the 5' RACE reads, holding one entry per CDR3 protein. The data show over 500,000 distinct CDR3 sequences, about 27% seen once. This sample was also put to use in a study of T cells of mothers and their children.

Material: blood. The receptors here all came from a boy under 10 years old in good health.

This clonotype was seen more than once but under ten times. This chain joins TRBV27 and TRBJ1-6, with D uncertain. V was shortened by 2 bases and J by 9 bases, with 14 bases between the two germline ends. Per the germline V gene, CDR1 is MNHEY and CDR2 is SMNVEV (reference sequence). This CDR3 has 15 amino acids. This chain's CDR3 is CASSLESKASSPLHF. In DNA form, the CDR3 reads TGTGCCAGCAGTTTAGAGTCCAAAGCAAGTTCACCCCTCCACTTT.

This clonotype turned up a few times. The J gene is TRBJ2-2, the V gene TRBV29-1; a weak D match, TRBD1 (6 bases). Germline V lookup: CDR1 SQVTM, CDR2 ANQGSEA. V lost 2 bases and J 1 base, leaving 8 bases between the germline ends. The CDR3 covers 14 residues. The CDR3 protein is CSVETGMNTGELFF. CDR3 DNA sequence: TGCAGCGTTGAAACAGGGATGAACACCGGGGAGCTGTTTTTT.

The chain couples TRBV10-3 to TRBJ2-4; the D is unclear. Germline V gives CDR1 ENHRY, CDR2 SYGVKD. This CDR3 has 15 amino acids. Trimming shortened V by 10 bases and J by 12 bases, and 28 bases separated the two germline ends. CDR3 residues: CASGRSLEARFPQYF. The CDR3 bases are TGTGCCAGTGGACGGTCCTTAGAGGCTAGGTTTCCTCAGTACTTC.

The rearrangement links TRBV11-2 to TRBJ2-3, with D uncertain. There are 15 residues in the CDR3. Germline V gene sequence: CDR1 SGHAT, CDR2 FQNNGV. Trimming cost V 2 bases and J 8 bases, with 17 bases left between them. The CDR3 DNA sequence: TGTGCCAGCAGCTTAAGTGACTCTTCCCCGGGTACGCAGTATTTT. It codes for CASSLSDSSPGTQYF.

This clonotype was detected only a few times. The chain has TRBV7-2 and TRBJ1-2; weak D call: TRBD1 (6 bases). The V end lost 0 bases, the J end lost 0 bases, and 14 bases lay between the germline ends. The CDR3 runs to 17 residues. Germline loops: CDR1 SGHTA, CDR2 FQGNSA. Here the CDR3 reads CASSLAREGGSNYGYTF. The CDR3 coding sequence is TGTGCCAGCAGCTTAGCGAGAGAGGGGGGCTCTAACTATGGCTACACCTTC. Based on the CDR3 plus reference TRBV7-2 and TRBJ1-2, the full variable domain is GAGVSQSPSNKVTEKGKDVELRCDPISGHTALYWYRQSLGQGLEFLIYFQGNSAPDKSGLPSDRFSAERTGGSVSTLTIQRTQQEDSAVYLCASSLAREGGSNYGYTFGSGTRLTVV.